The sequence of this T cell receptor beta chain was determined in a study of blood T cell repertoires in COVID-19. The wider study: The study drew acute and convalescent COVID-19 samples from the United States, Italy and Spain.

Only in-frame clones appear in the TCRdb table, and some are missing; sequencing was by immunoSEQ multiplex PCR. Among roughly 58,000 clones listed, roughly 70% were seen once. Input material: PBMCs or T cells enriched from blood (not recorded which). The sequence was collected from a woman aged 55-69 years who had been exposed to COVID-19.

In DNA, the CDR3 is TGTGCCTGGAGTGGACAGTATGAAAAACTGTTTTTT. The encoded protein is CAWSGQYEKLFF. This chain links TRBV30 with TRBJ1-4; possibly TRBD1 for D (5 bases). CDR1 is GTSNPN, CDR2 SVGIG, per germline (reference sequence). The V and J ends lost 1 base and 6 bases respectively, with 6 bases between them. The CDR3 contains 12 residues.